The 11 T cell receptor beta chains listed next were all sequenced from one sample in a study of metastatic and nonmetastatic thyroid tumors. Through MiXCR, TCRdb re-clonotyped the PCR reads. The sample has about 85,000 clones, 7.5% to 9% seen once. Each patient came to thyroid surgery without any prior treatment (of any kind). Sequencing was carried out using blood. These receptors were taken from a female donor with papillary thyroid cancer or a benign thyroid nodule (not recorded which). Some clones in this sample may be carry-over from other donors' samples.

Note on this clone: One base away lies a much larger clone, so this may be a sequencing read error. CDR3 nucleotide sequence: TGTGCCAGCAGCCAAGGCGGCGGGGACATCGATGAGCAGTTCTTC. This gives the protein CASSQGGGDIDEQFF. V usage is TRBV3-1 and J usage is TRBJ2-1, with D possibly called TRBD1 or TRBD2 (6 bases each). Trimming shortened V by 1 base and J by 8 bases, and 15 bases separated the two germline ends. The CDR3 sequence is 15 residues long. Germline V gives CDR1 LGHDT, CDR2 YNNKEL (reference sequence).

The genes are TRBV29-1 and TRBJ2-3, with no clear D. V shed 6 bases and J shed 0 bases, with 16 bases lying between them. This CDR3 is built from 15 residues. The germline gives CDR1 SQVTM, CDR2 ANQGSEA. Here the CDR3 DNA reads TGCAGCGTCATCCGACGGAATCCAAGCACAGATACGCAGTATTTT. Protein: CSVIRRNPSTDTQYF.

This clone was observed many times. The chain recombines TRBV4-2 with TRBJ2-3; D is unclear. The length of the CDR3 is 13 residues. Per the germline V gene, CDR1 is LGHNA and CDR2 is YNFKEQ. V dropped 4 bases and J dropped 5 bases, with 10 bases sitting between them. The CDR3 DNA sequence: TGTGCCAGCAGCCCCAACTCAGGAGATACGCAGTATTTT. Protein product: CASSPNSGDTQYF.

V gene TRBV18 combines with J gene TRBJ2-7; D may be TRBD1 or TRBD2 (6 bases each). Trimming shortened V by 3 bases and J by 2 bases, and 14 bases separated the two germline ends. The CDR3 is 15 residues long. Germline V gene data show CDR1 as KGHSH and CDR2 as LQKENI. CDR3 sequence (DNA): TGTGCCAGCTCACCGACCGGCGGGACACCCTACGAGCAGTACTTC. It codes for CASSPTGGTPYEQYF.

A few counts support this clone. Germline is not matched at one junction end, which may reflect a read error. This chain connects TRBV6-4 to TRBJ2-1; 11 positions agree with TRBD2. This CDR3 is 16 amino acids long. Germline CDR1 is MRHNA and CDR2 is SNTAGT. The CDR3 coding sequence is TGTGCCAGCAGTTACTCAACTAGCGGGGGTCACAATGAGCAGTTCTTC. Its translation is CASSYSTSGGHNEQFF.

Many counts were recorded for this clone. V gene TRBV12-3 or TRBV12-4 combines with J gene TRBJ2-3; D gene unclear. The length of the CDR3 is 13 residues. V shed 6 bases and J shed 4 bases, with 11 bases lying between them. The CDR3 loop reads CASRALGPDTQYF. In DNA, the CDR3 is TGTGCCAGCAGGGCCCTGGGCCCAGATACGCAGTATTTT.

As concerns this clone: A much larger clone sits a single nucleotide away, making a read error possible. At the DNA level, this CDR3 is encoded by other sequences in the same sample as well. The chain couples TRBV27 to TRBJ1-1, with 8 bases lining up with TRBD1. In germline, CDR1 is MNHEY, CDR2 SMNVEV (reference sequence). This CDR3 spans 15 amino acids. The J segment lost 6 bases and the V segment lost 2 bases, leaving 8 bases of the junction unmatched. The CDR3: CASSLRPGTGPEAFF. The DNA of the CDR3 is TGTGCCAGCAGTTTACGACCCGGGACAGGACCTGAAGCTTTCTTT.

In its sample, this clone was seen many times. This rearrangement joins TRBV5-6 to TRBJ2-3; TRBD2 matches 9 bases. J was trimmed by 1 base and V by 2 bases; bases with no gene match: 5. Germline V gene sequence: CDR1 SGHDT, CDR2 YYEEEE. The CDR3 is 16 amino acids. CDR3 sequence (DNA): TGTGCCAGCAGCTTTAGCGGGGGCGCCGGCACAGATACGCAGTATTTT. It is translated as CASSFSGGAGTDTQYF.

This clone was seen a handful of times. The chain carries TRBV11-2 and TRBJ2-3; D uncertain. CDR3 length equals 15 residues. The V end lost 6 bases, the J end lost 0 bases, and 13 bases lay between the germline ends. Per the germline V gene, CDR1 is SGHAT and CDR2 is FQNNGV. The CDR3 coding sequence is TGTGCCAGCAGAAGGGATCGGGCCAGCACAGATACGCAGTATTTT. Translation: CASRRDRASTDTQYF.

This clone occurred many times. The chain couples TRBV5-4 to TRBJ2-7; D gene ambiguous. The V and J ends lost 1 base and 4 bases respectively, with 18 bases between them. The germline V gene has CDR1 SGHNT and CDR2 YYREEE (reference sequence). CDR3 length equals 16 residues. The CDR3 coding sequence is TGTGCCAGCAGCTTGTTCTCACCAGGAGTGGGATACGAGCAGTACTTC. Translating gives CASSLFSPGVGYEQYF.

This clone was counted ten times or more. V is TRBV20-1 and J is TRBJ2-3; 10 nucleotides agree with TRBD2. J lost 1 base, V lost 2 bases, and 9 bases had no gene match. CDR1 and CDR2 from the germline V gene are DFQATT and SNEGSKA (reference sequence). The CDR3 is made up of 17 amino acids. The CDR3 sequence: CSARRLAGVFGTDTQYF. The CDR3 nucleotides read TGCAGTGCTAGAAGGCTAGCGGGGGTATTTGGCACAGATACGCAGTATTTT.